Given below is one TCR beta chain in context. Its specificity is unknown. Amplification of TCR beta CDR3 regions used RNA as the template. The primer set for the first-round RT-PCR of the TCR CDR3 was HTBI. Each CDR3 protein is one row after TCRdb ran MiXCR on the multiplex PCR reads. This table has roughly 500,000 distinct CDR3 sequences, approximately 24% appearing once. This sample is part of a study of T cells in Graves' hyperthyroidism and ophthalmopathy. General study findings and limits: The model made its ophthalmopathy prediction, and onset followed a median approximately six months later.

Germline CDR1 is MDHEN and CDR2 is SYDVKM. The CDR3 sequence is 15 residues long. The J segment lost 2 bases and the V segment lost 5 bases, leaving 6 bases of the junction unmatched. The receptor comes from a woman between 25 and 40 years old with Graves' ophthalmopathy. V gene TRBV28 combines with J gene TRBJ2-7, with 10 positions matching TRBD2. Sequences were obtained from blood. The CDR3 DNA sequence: TGTGCCAGCAGTGTTAGGACTAGCGGTCCCTACGAGCAGTACTTC. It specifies CASSVRTSGPYEQYF.